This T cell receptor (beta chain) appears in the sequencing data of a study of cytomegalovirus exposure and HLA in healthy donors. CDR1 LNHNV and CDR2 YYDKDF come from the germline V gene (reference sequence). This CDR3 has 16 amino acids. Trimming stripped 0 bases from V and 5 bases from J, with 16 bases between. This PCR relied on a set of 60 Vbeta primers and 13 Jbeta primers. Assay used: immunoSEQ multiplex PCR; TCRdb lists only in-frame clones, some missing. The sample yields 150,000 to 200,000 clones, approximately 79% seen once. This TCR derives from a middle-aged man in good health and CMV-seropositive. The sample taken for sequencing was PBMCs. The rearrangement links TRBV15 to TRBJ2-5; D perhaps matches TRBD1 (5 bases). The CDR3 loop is CATSRDGPDNRETQYF. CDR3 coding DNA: TGTGCCACCAGCAGAGACGGGCCGGACAATCGGGAGACCCAGTACTTC.